Sequencing of this T cell receptor beta chain was carried out in a study of cytomegalovirus exposure and HLA in healthy donors. Findings and limits, study-wide: Cytomegalovirus status was reportedly diagnosed by the classifier with high sensitivity and specificity. The study listed roughly 150 cytomegalovirus-associated TCR beta chains. Most TCR sequences showed up rarely, but some public TCRs showed up in many donors.

As for this clone: Its antigen is not known.

This table comes from immunoSEQ multiplex PCR, and its TCRdb copy is limited to in-frame clones, with some not included. The table lists over 150,000 clones, just over 85% of them singletons. Sequencing used PBMCs. The clonotype was recovered from a human donor in good health.

The CDR3 DNA reads TGCGCCAGCAGTGACGGGAGTCCCGATACGCAGTATTTT. It codes for CASSDGSPDTQYF. The rearrangement links TRBV10-2 to TRBJ2-3; weak D call: TRBD2 (6 bases). Germline-derived CDR1 and CDR2 are WSHSY and SAAADI. This CDR3 comprises 13 residues. The V end lost 3 bases, the J end lost 6 bases, and 10 bases lay between the germline ends.